One TCR beta chain is described in this entry. The antigen is not known. This CDR3 region has 16 residues. The V gene's germline CDR1 is SEHNR and CDR2 FQNEAQ (reference sequence). The V gene lost 5 bases and the J gene lost 3 bases, with 19 bases spanning the gap. This entry belongs to a study of T cell responses to AZD1222 COVID-19 vaccine. General study findings and limits: It was only a handful of AZD1222 recipients who were seropositive at baseline. It should be noted that donors were predominantly white British and more often female, and clonal diversity was possibly underestimated.

Using immunoSEQ multiplex PCR, the repertoire was profiled, and TCRdb retains in-frame clones only, with some absent. This table holds 85,000 to 130,000 clones, approximately 90% found once. The chain recombines TRBV7-9 with TRBJ1-1, with D possibly being TRBD1 (5 bases). The source material was peripheral blood, sampled on day 0 of AZD1222 vaccination. This receptor was obtained from an adult in good health. The DNA for the CDR3 is TGTGCCAGCAGCCAGTGGACCGGGGGTAGGGACACTGAAGCTTTCTTT. The encoded protein is CASSQWTGGRDTEAFF.